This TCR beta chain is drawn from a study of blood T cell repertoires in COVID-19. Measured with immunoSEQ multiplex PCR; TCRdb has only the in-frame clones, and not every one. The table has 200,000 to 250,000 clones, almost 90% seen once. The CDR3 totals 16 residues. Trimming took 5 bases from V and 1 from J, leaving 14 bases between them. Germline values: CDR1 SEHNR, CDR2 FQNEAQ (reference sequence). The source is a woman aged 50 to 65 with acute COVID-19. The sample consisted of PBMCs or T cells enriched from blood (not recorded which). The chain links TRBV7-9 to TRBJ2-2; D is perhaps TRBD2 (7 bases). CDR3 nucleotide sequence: TGTGCCAGCAGCCCCACGGGGGGCGGGAACACCGGGGAGCTGTTTTTT. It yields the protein CASSPTGGGNTGELFF.